This T cell receptor beta chain was found in a study of cytomegalovirus exposure and HLA in healthy donors (dated by TCRdb to about 2017). For the study in its entirety: In an earlier analysis of 550 to 750 of the donors, 250 to 300 Gb of sequence data and 90 million to 120 million unique TCR beta sequences from about 179 million T cells were reported. An early release covering some 640 HLA-typed donors comprised 250 to 350 gigabases of sequencing data and 85 million to 100 million unique TCR sequences. The genetic ancestry cluster associated with self-reported Caucasian donors included around 76% of the roughly 410 genotyped donors. The aim of the study was to test whether cataloging public T cell receptors could identify signatures of past pathogen exposure. Using immunosequencing, the study profiled T cell repertoires from around 680 subjects and related those repertoires to cytomegalovirus serostatus. In addition to the first cohort of roughly 670 subjects, a separate validation cohort of approximately 130 different subjects was used. To predict cytomegalovirus infection status, the study combined high-throughput TCR immunosequencing, statistical association of individual TCRs with disease status, and machine learning. To study patterns of TCR occurrence, a later analysis re-analyzed previously published TCR beta repertoires from under 750 donors and added high-resolution HLA genotyping. Rather than using new phenotypic data, the later analysis identified candidate immune exposures from TCR beta sequences and from how often those sequences occurred across donors. An earlier analysis of about 620 of the donors applied high-throughput TCR beta sequencing to assess whether each TCR beta V gene segment acted as functional or pseudogenic. Alongside the repertoire data, information on donor age, sex, ethnicity and CMV serostatus was compiled. In a later genetic analysis, genome-wide SNP genotypes for about 55% of the roughly 670 donors were used, and that subset was treated as a discovery cohort. Every repertoire in the discovery cohort had been generated on one and the same sequencing platform. HLA typing included class I and class II loci at four-digit resolution. Typing coverage differed by locus: A, B, C, DRB1 and DQB1 were typed in about 620-630 donors, DQA1 in about 500, DPA1 in 600 to 610, and DPB1 in around 490. Five DR-DQ haplotypes were handled as single units for association and clustering, since linkage in the cohort was strong. On average, 235,054 unique TCR beta nucleotide sequences were sequenced per donor among some 420 genotyped donors of the cohort, with about 17% of those sequences being non-productive.

Broader findings and caveats from the paper: In a later genetic analysis, fewer N-insertions in productive TCRs were reported among donors in an Asian-associated ancestry cluster than the roughly 700-donor mean. The cohort was sequenced for TCR beta chains only, and without alpha or paired-chain data the features that could be detected were limited. Over 15 rarely observed V segments, including chromosome 9 orphons, were excluded from the earlier analysis of several hundred of the donors because counts were too low. The only immune exposure information available for the cohort was CMV serostatus. The study gave a list of 150 to 200 TCR beta chains associated with cytomegalovirus. In a later analysis, TCR association rates were found to vary across HLA loci, with the most associated TCRs seen for DRB1 alleles and the fewest for HLA-C alleles. A further reported finding was that TCR beta sequences accurately predicted the HLA-A and HLA-B alleles for most subjects in the first cohort. An earlier analysis of around 600 of the donors showed that most TCR beta V segments appeared in productive rearrangements either about 87% or about 30% of the time, which broadly matched IMGT annotations. According to the authors, the approach could potentially be generalized to other disease states and immunological phenotypes. In a later analysis, most CMV-associated TCR beta chains were found to appear HLA-restricted, with HLA associations seemingly driven largely by CMV exposure. Assigning TCR associations to individual alleles was difficult when HLA alleles, especially DR and DQ, strongly co-occurred. A few of the identified cytomegalovirus-associated TCR beta chains were confirmed in vitro to be specific for cytomegalovirus antigens. In both the original and validation cohorts, the classifier was reported to diagnose cytomegalovirus status with high specificity and sensitivity. Several of the top co-occurrence clusters appeared to be linked to parvovirus B19, influenza, CMV and Epstein-Barr virus, according to a later analysis. Specific HLA alleles were associated with over 15,000 TCR beta sequences at a false discovery rate of 0.05 in a later analysis. A cluster of highly shared sequence variants was judged likely to be a technical artifact of the sequencing pipeline. In a later genetic analysis, a missense DCLRE1C variant was associated with V-gene and J-gene trimming of TCR beta chains, and the association was replicated in an independent cohort. Some IMGT-functional V segments, including TRBV6-2 and TRBV6-3, could not be distinguished by the 87-base-pair reads and were therefore excluded. Presence/absence analyses assumed roughly uniform sequencing depth across donors, an assumption that may not hold. Because HLA typing was missing for some donors at each locus, association tests included only the typed subset. Linkage disequilibrium might explain the correlated functional status among segregating V segments, but an unknown experimental factor could not be ruled out. In a later analysis, HLA-associated TCR beta chains showed more clonal expansion and lower generation probabilities than non-associated chains that were equally common. While some public TCRs were present in many individuals, most TCR sequences turned up only very rarely across donors.

Comment on this clone: Its antigen has not been determined. No base-level quality is on record; no much larger clone is a single base apart.

From the cysteine through the phenylalanine, the CDR3 covers 18 amino acids. Only the CDR3 region is kept as DNA, spanning 54 bases read in frame from base 1. Based on the germline V gene, the CDR1 and CDR2 sequences are SNHLY and FYNNEI. A distance of 23 bases separates the germline ends of V and J, which lose 6 bases and 0 bases respectively. The library was generated by the immunoSEQ multiplex PCR assay. The multiplex PCR relied on a mix of 60 forward primers for TCR Vbeta segments and 13 reverse primers for TCR Jbeta segments. Amplification of the CDR3 region of rearranged TCR beta genes was performed with a multiplex PCR assay on genomic DNA. Amplified TCR beta libraries were sequenced as 87-base-pair reads on the Illumina HiSeq System. As for the original processing: In a later analysis, roughly 80 million unique TCR beta chains were counted across the 500 to 850 repertoires, and approximately 11 million of these chains were shared by at least two donors. A nearest-neighbor algorithm error-corrected the raw reads and collapsed the reads into unique sequences, merging closely related sequences to remove PCR and sequencing errors. To assign V, D and J gene segments, CDR3 sequences were aligned to IMGT reference sequences. For a sequence to be retained, at least a six-nucleotide match to both a V gene segment and a J gene segment was required. A rearrangement counted as productive if the CDR3 had no stop codons and remained in frame with V and J, and every other rearrangement counted as non-productive. CDR3 was defined by IMGT convention, running from the second conserved V-encoded cysteine to the conserved J-encoded phenylalanine. In an earlier analysis of more than 550 of the donors, sequences lacking an unambiguous match to a single V gene segment were excluded. In an earlier analysis of about 590 of the donors, a V segment was called functional when productive rearrangements were above 56.7%, and segregating when the standard deviation between donors exceeded 5%. To diagnose cytomegalovirus status from the catalog of TCR beta chain sequences, a statistical classification framework was built. In a later analysis, V and J genes were assigned by comparing TCR nucleotide sequences against IMGT/GENE-DB human TR gene sequences. A later analysis assigned CDR3 sequences and most-parsimonious VDJ recombination scenarios with the TCRdist pipeline. In a later analysis, each TCR beta chain was defined by its CDR3 amino acid sequence together with its V-gene family, and reads without a unique V-gene family were excluded. To address suspected cross-contamination and a sequencing artifact, a later analysis removed 592 highly shared, low-generation-probability nucleotide sequences. A later analysis calculated a clonal expansion index for each public chain from normalized within-repertoire ranks of inferred template counts. A later analysis computed generation probabilities with a VDJ recombination model fitted to out-of-frame rearrangements, and checked the results against IGoR. Hypergeometric tests were used in a later analysis to score TCR-TCR, TCR-HLA and TCR-CMV co-occurrence, with a repertoire-size bias correction applied to the TCR pairs. A later analysis estimated false discovery rates by permuting HLA or CMV assignments 20 times. A later analysis grouped co-occurring TCRs with DBSCAN, adding TCRdist sequence similarity when clustering within HLA-allele-positive subsets. Co-occurrence clustering excluded repertoires with fewer than 30,000 or more than 120,000 public chains, plus five with anomalous nucleotide sharing. Not all clones reach the TCRdb copy of this immuneACCESS table, which keeps in-frame sequences only. Checked studies attribute under half of the gap to unresolved V genes and leave the rest unexplained. V and J calls and clone size come straight from that table; D and trimming were deduced from the DNA. Recorded for this sample are under 200,000 clones; 75% to 90% of them occurred a single time. The top ten clones comprise about 2% of the sample.

The cohort comprised around 690 healthy bone marrow donors. All cohort members were sampled while nominally healthy, although unrecorded immune exposures were likely present. CMV serostatus was positive for around 310 and negative for about 55% of the 666 cohort members, and was not recorded for this donor. Each donor provided a peripheral blood sample, and peripheral blood mononuclear cells were used for TCR beta sequencing. The Qiagen DNeasy Blood Extraction Kit was used to extract genomic DNA from the blood cell samples. The V gene is TRBV2 and the J gene is TRBJ1-1, and TRBD1 may be the D gene, going by 5 matching bases. The sample was PBMCs. The clonotype originates from a human donor in good health. The CDR3 protein: CASSPGGVLVLMNTEAFF. The DNA sequence is as follows: TGTGCCAGCAGCCCCGGGGGGGTCCTTGTATTAATGAACACTGAAGCTTTCTTT.